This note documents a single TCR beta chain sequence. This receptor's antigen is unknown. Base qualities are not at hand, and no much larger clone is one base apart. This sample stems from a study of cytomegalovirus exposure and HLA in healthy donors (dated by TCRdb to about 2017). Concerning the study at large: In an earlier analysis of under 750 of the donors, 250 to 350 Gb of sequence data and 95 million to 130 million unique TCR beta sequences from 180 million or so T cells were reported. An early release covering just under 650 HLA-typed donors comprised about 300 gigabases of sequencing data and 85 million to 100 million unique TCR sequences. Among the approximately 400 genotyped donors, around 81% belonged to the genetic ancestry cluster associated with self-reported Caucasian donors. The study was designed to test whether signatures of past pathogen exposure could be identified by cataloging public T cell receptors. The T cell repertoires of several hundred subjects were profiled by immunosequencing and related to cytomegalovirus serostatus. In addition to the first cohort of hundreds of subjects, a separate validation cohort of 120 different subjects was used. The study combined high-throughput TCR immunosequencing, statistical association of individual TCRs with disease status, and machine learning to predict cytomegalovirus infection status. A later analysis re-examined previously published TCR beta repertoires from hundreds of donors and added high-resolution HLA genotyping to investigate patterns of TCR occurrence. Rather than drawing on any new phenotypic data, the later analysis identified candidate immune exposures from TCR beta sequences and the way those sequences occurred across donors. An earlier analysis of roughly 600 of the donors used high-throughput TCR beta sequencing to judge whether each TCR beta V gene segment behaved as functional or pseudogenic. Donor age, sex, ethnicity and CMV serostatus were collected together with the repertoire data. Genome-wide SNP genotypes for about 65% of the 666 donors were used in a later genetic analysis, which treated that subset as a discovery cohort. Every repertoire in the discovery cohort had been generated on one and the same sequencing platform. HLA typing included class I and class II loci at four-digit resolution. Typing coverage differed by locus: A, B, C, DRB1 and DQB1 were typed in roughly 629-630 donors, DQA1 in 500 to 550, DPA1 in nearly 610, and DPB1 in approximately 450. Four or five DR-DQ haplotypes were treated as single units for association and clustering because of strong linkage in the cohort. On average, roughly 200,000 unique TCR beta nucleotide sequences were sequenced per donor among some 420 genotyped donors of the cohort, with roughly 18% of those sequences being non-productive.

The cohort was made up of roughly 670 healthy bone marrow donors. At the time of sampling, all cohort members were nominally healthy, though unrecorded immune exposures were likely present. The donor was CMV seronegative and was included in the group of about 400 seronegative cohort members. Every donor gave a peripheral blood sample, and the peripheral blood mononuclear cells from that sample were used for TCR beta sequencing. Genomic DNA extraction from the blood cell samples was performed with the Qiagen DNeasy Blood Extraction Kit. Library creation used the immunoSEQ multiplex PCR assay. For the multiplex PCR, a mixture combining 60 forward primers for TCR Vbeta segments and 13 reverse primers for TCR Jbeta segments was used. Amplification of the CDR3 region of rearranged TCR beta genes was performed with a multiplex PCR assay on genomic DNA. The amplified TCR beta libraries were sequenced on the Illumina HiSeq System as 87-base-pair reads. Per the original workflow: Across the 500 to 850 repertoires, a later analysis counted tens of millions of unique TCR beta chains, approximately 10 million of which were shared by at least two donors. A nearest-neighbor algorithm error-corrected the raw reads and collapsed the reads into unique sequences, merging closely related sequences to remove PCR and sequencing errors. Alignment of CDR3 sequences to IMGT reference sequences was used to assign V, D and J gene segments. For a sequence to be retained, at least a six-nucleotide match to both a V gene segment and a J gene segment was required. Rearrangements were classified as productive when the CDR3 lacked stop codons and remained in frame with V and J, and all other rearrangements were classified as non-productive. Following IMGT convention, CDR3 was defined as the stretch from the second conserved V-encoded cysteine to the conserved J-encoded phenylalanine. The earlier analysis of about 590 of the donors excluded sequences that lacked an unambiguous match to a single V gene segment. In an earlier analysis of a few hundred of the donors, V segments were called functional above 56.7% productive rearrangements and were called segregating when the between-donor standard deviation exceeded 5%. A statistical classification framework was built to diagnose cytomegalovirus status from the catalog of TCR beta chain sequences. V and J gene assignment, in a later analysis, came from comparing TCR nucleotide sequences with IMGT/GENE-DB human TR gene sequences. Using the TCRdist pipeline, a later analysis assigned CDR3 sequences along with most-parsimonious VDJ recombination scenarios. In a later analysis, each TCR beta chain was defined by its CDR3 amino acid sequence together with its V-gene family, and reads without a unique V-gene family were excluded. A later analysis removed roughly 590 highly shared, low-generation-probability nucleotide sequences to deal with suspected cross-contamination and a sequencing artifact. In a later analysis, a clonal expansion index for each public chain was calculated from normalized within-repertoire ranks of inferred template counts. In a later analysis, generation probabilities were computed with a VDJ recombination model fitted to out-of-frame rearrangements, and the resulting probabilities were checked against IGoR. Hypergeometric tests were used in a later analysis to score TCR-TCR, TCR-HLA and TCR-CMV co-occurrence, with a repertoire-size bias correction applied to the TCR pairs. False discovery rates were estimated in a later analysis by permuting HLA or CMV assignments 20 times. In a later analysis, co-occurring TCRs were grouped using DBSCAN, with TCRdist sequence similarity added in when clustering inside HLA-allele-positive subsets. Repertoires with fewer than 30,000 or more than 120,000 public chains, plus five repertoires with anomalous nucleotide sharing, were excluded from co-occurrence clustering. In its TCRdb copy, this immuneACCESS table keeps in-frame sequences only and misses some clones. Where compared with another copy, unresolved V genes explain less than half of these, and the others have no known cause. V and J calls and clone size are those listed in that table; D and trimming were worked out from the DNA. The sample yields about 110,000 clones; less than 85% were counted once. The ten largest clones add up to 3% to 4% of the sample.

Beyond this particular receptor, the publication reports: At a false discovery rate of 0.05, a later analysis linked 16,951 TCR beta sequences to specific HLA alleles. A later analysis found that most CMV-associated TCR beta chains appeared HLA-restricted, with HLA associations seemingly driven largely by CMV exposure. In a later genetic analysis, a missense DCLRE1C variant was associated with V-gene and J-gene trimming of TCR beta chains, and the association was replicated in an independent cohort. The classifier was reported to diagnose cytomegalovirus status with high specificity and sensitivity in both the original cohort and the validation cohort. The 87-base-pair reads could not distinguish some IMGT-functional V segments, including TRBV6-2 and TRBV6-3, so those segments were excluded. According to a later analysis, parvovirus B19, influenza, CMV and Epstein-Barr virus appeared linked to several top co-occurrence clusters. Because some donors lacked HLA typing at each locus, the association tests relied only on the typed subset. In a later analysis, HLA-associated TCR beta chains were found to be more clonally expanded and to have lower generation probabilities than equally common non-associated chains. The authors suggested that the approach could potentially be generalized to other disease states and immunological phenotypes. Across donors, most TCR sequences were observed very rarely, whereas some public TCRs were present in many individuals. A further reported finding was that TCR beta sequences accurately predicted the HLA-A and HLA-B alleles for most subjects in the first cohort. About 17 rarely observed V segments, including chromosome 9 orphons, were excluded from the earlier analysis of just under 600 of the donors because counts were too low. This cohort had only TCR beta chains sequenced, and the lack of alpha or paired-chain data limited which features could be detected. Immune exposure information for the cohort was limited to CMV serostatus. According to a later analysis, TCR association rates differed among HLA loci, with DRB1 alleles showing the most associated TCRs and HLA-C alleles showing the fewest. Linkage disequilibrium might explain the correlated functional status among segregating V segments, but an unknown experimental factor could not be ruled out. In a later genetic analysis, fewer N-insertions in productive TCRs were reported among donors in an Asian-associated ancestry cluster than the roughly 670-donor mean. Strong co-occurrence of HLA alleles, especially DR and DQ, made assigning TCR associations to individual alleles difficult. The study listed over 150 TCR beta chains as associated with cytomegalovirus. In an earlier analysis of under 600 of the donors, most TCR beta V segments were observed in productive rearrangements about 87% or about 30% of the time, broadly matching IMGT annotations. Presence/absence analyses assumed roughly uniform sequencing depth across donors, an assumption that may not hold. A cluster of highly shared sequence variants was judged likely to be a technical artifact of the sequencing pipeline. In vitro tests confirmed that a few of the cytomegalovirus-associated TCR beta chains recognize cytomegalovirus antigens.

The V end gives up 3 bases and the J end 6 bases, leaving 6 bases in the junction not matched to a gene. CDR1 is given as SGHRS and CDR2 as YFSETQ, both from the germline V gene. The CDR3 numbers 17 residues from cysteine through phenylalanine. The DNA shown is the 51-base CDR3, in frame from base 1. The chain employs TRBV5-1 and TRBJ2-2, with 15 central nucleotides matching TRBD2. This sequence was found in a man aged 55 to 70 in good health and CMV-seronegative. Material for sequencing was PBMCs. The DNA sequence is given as TGCGCCAGCAGCTCCTGGACTAGCGGGGGGGCCCCCGGGGAGCTGTTTTTT. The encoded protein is CASSSWTSGGAPGELFF.